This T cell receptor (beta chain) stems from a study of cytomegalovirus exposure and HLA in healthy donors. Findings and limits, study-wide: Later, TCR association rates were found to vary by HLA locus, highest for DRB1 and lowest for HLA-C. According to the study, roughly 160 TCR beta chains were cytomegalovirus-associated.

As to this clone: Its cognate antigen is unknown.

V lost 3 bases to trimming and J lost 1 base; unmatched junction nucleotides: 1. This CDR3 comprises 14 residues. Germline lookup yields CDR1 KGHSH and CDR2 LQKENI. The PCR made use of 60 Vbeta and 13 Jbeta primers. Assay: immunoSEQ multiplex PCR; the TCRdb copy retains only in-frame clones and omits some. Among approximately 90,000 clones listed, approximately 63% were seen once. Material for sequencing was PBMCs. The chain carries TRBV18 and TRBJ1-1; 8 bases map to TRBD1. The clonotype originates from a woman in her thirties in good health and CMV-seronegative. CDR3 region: CASSPGTGNTEAFF. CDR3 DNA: TGTGCCAGCTCACCCGGGACAGGGAACACTGAAGCTTTCTTT.